The 15 T cell receptor beta chains in this list originate from one sample, sequenced in a study of early T cells in non-severe SARS-CoV-2 infection. TCRdb processed the 5' RACE reads anew with MiXCR; each CDR3 protein has one entry. The table has 25,000 to 30,000 distinct CDR3 sequences, around 5.9% seen once. The sequenced material came from whole blood. The receptors shown here come from an adult who was a healthcare worker with PCR-confirmed SARS-CoV-2 infection or an uninfected control (not recorded which).

This clonotype has at least ten counts. The chain is built from TRBV7-8 and TRBJ1-6; D is uncertain. From germline, CDR1 is SGHVS and CDR2 FQNEAQ. V lost 1 base, J lost 10 bases, and 8 bases lay in between. The CDR3 has 13 amino acids. This chain's CDR3 is CASSLGGGSPLHF. DNA for the CDR3: TGTGCCAGCAGCTTAGGGGGAGGATCACCCCTCCACTTT.

The sample holds a few counts of this clonotype. The rearrangement joins TRBV28 to TRBJ1-6; TRBD1 aligns across 7 bases. CDR1 MDHEN and CDR2 SYDVKM come from the germline V gene. This CDR3 has 13 residues. The J segment lost 8 bases and the V segment lost 6 bases, leaving 4 bases of the junction unmatched. The CDR3 loop reads CASRRQGYSPLHF. As DNA, the CDR3 is TGTGCCAGCAGGAGACAGGGCTATTCACCCCTCCACTTT. Full variable domain (missing parts from reference TRBV28 and TRBJ1-6): DVKVTQSSRYLVKRTGEKVFLECVQDMDHENMFWYRQDPGLGLRLIYFSYDVKMKEKGDIPEGYSVSREKKERFSLILESASTNQTSMYLCASRRQGYSPLHFGNGTRLTVT.

This clonotype has just a few counts. The rearrangement uses TRBV25-1 and TRBJ2-3, with 7 bases matching TRBD1. With 3 bases clipped from V and 1 base from J, the junction kept 1 base outside the gene matches. CDR3 size: 14 residues. Germline lookup yields CDR1 MGHDK and CDR2 SYGVNS. Here the CDR3 reads CASSERGRTDTQYF. The CDR3 region has the DNA TGTGCCAGCAGTGAGAGGGGGCGCACAGATACGCAGTATTTT.

This clonotype was observed a handful of times. CDR3 protein: CASSPPDRVDGYGYTF. The CDR3 DNA follows: TGTGCCAGCAGTCCCCCCGACAGGGTTGATGGCTATGGCTACACCTTC. The chain is built from TRBV28 and TRBJ1-2; TRBD1 matches at 7 bases. With 5 bases clipped from V and 4 bases from J, the junction kept 13 bases outside the gene matches. The germline V gene has CDR1 MDHEN and CDR2 SYDVKM. This CDR3 spans 16 amino acids.

This clonotype was counted ten times or more. The chain recombines TRBV7-2 with TRBJ2-1; D is undetermined. The CDR3 has 16 amino acids. The germline V and J ends were trimmed by 4 bases and 0 bases, with 13 bases remaining between them. Germline V gene lookup returns CDR1 SGHTA and CDR2 FQGNSA. The CDR3 sequence is CASSYSDNPSYNEQFF. For the CDR3, the DNA is TGTGCCAGCAGCTACAGTGACAACCCCTCCTACAATGAGCAGTTCTTC.

Points on this clonotype: An end of the junction differs from the germline gene, which may be a read error. The V call is TRBV11-2, the J call TRBJ2-5, with 12 nucleotides matching TRBD2. In germline, CDR1 is SGHAT, CDR2 FQNNGV. This CDR3 has 16 residues. The CDR3 DNA sequence: TGTGCCAGCAGCCCCGGACTAGCGGGACCCCACAGGAGTCGGTCCTTC. Protein sequence: CASSPGLAGPHRSRSF.

This clonotype was recorded many times. The chain employs TRBV7-6 and TRBJ2-2; D might be TRBD1 or TRBD2, each matching 5 bases. This CDR3 contains 13 residues. Germline CDR1 is SGHVS and CDR2 is FNYEAQ. Trimming left V 1 base short and J 7 bases short, with 7 bases between. CDR3 protein: CASSLGGVGELFF. CDR3 nucleotides: TGTGCCAGCAGCTTAGGAGGGGTCGGGGAGCTGTTTTTT. Variable domain in full (rest from reference TRBV7-6 and TRBJ2-2): GAGVSQSPRYKVTKRGQDVALRCDPISGHVSLYWYRQALGQGPEFLTYFNYEAQQDKSGLPNDRFSAERPEGSISTLTIQRTEQRDSAMYRCASSLGGVGELFFGEGSRLTVL.

The chain uses TRBV5-1 and TRBJ1-4, with a possible D match to TRBD1 (5 bases). Looked up from germline, CDR1 is SGHRS and CDR2 is YFSETQ. The V end lost 3 bases, the J end lost 8 bases, and 14 bases lay between the germline ends. This CDR3 has 14 residues. The CDR3 bases are TGCGCCAGCAGCTCTAACCCGGGGGGAGAAAAACTGTTTTTT. Protein sequence: CASSSNPGGEKLFF. The full variable domain, in which reference TRBV5-1 and TRBJ1-4 provide the parts outside the CDR3, is KAGVTQTPRYLIKTRGQQVTLSCSPISGHRSVSWYQQTPGQGLQFLFEYFSETQRNKGNFPGRFSGRQFSNSRSEMNVSTLELGDSALYLCASSSNPGGEKLFFGSGTQLSVL.

This chain uses TRBV7-9 with TRBJ1-1; no definite D call. This CDR3 is built from 12 residues. Germline V gives CDR1 SEHNR, CDR2 FQNEAQ (reference sequence). The ends were cut back, 2 bases at V and 13 bases at J, with 14 bases in the middle. DNA for the CDR3: TGTGCCAGCAGCTTACCCCAGCGTTCTGTTTTCTTT. Protein: CASSLPQRSVFF.

This clonotype came up many times. CDR3: CASSRESENYEQYF. The CDR3 DNA sequence: TGTGCCAGCAGCCGCGAGTCCGAGAACTACGAGCAGTACTTC. The chain links TRBV7-9 to TRBJ2-7; D remains unclear. CDR3 length: 14 amino acids. V lost 5 bases to trimming and J lost 3 bases, with 14 bases between them. CDR1 and CDR2 (germline): SEHNR, FQNEAQ (reference sequence).

This clonotype was observed at least ten times. V is TRBV7-8 and J is TRBJ1-2; a weak D match, TRBD1 (6 bases). The length of the CDR3 is 16 residues. Germline V gene sequence: CDR1 SGHVS, CDR2 FQNEAQ. Trimming removed 4 bases from V and 6 bases from J, with 21 bases in between. Written as DNA, the CDR3 is TGTGCCAGCAGCTCGCAATCAAACAGGGAAGAGCATGGCTACACCTTC. It specifies CASSSQSNREEHGYTF.

This chain connects TRBV20-1 to TRBJ2-1; 10 bases map to TRBD2. The CDR3 has 14 amino acids. Germline trimming cut 7 bases from V and 9 bases from J; bases unmatched to any gene: 12. Per the germline V gene, CDR1 is DFQATT and CDR2 is SNEGSKA (reference sequence). CDR3 loop: CSGQRGGRMAEQFF. The CDR3 DNA is TGCAGTGGACAGCGGGGGGGCCGTATGGCTGAGCAGTTCTTC.

This clonotype was observed many times. The genes are TRBV19 and TRBJ1-6, with D maybe TRBD1 (5 bases). This CDR3 region has 14 residues. The germline CDR1 and CDR2 sequences are LNHDA and SQIVND (reference sequence). Trimming removed 5 bases from V and 7 bases from J, with 12 bases in between. The CDR3 region is CASSAPGPNSPLHF. The CDR3 region has the DNA TGTGCCAGTAGTGCTCCGGGGCCCAATTCACCCCTCCACTTT.

This clonotype was detected only a few times. V gene TRBV5-1 combines with J gene TRBJ2-3, with D uncertain. Trimming pared 7 bases from V and 0 bases from J, leaving 15 bases between. CDR3 size: 15 residues. Germline V gives CDR1 SGHRS, CDR2 YFSETQ. CDR3 sequence: CASARMRPSTDTQYF. For the CDR3, the DNA is TGCGCCAGCGCTCGGATGCGGCCTAGCACAGATACGCAGTATTTT.

In this sample, this clonotype turned up many times. This chain connects TRBV20-1 to TRBJ1-5; 7 bases fit TRBD1. V lost 3 bases, J lost 9 bases, and 14 bases stayed unmatched. CDR1 is DFQATT, CDR2 SNEGSKA, per germline (reference sequence). There are 15 residues in the CDR3. The DNA for the CDR3 is TGCAGTGCTAGGTCGGGTGGACAGGCCCCAAGGCCCCAGCATTTT. Translated, it gives CSARSGGQAPRPQHF.